This T cell receptor beta chain was captured in a study of response to subunit inactivated influenza vaccine. TCRdb analysed the RT-PCR reads with MiXCR anew, one entry per CDR3 protein. Of over 650,000 distinct CDR3 sequences in the sample, 15% to 20% are singletons; the top ten hold 11%. Germline V gene sequence: CDR1 MGHRA, CDR2 YSYEKL. The CDR3 runs 17 residues. V was clipped by 4 bases and J by 0 bases, with 17 bases between them. This clonotype showed up just a few times. The TCR originated in a man aged 50 to 59 who received an inactivated influenza vaccine. The chain has TRBV4-1 and TRBJ2-3, with D possibly TRBD2 on 5 matching bases. The specimen was PBMCs from blood, collected 4 to 6 days after vaccination. The CDR3 DNA is TGCGCCAGCAGCCTCCCCGAGGAGGCTACTAGCACAGATACGCAGTATTTT. The encoded protein is CASSLPEEATSTDTQYF.